This T cell receptor beta chain was sequenced in a study of T cell changes during pregnancy in multiple sclerosis. Germline loops: CDR1 MNHEY, CDR2 SMNVEV (reference sequence). The CDR3 extends over 15 amino acids. The V gene end was trimmed by 4 bases and the J gene end by 4 bases; junction bases not matched to a gene: 8. The data were produced by immunoSEQ multiplex PCR, yet TCRdb's version contains in-frame clones alone and is incomplete. Of approximately 64,000 clones listed, approximately 92% were seen once; the top ten hold 2.3%. The origin of this receptor is a female donor with multiple sclerosis, enrolled in a pregnancy study. The source was peripheral blood, collected in the first trimester of pregnancy. The V call is TRBV27, the J call TRBJ2-7, with 9 bases matching TRBD2. Here the CDR3 reads CASSSPGSGSYEQYF. The CDR3 nucleotides read TGTGCCAGCAGTTCCCCGGGTAGCGGGAGTTACGAGCAGTACTTC.